Presented here are 21 T cell receptor beta chains from one specimen sequenced in a study of cytomegalovirus exposure and HLA in healthy donors. The method was immunoSEQ multiplex PCR; TCRdb's version includes in-frame clones alone and lacks a portion of them. The table records more than 150,000 clones, about four fifths of them present only once. Sequenced: PBMCs. These receptors all stem from a woman aged 18 to 35 in good health and CMV-seropositive.

The table lists this clone with a few counts. The genes are TRBV2 and TRBJ2-7; 8 nucleotides align to TRBD1. V was clipped by 9 bases and J by 6 bases; unmatched bases: 7. The CDR3 totals 12 residues. Per the germline V gene, CDR1 is SNHLY and CDR2 is FYNNEI. CDR3 coding DNA: TGTGCCAGTGCAGGGGGCCGGGGCGAGCAGTACTTC. Amino acid sequence: CASAGGRGEQYF. Based on the CDR3 plus reference TRBV2 and TRBJ2-7, the full variable domain is EPEVTQTPSHQVTQMGQEVILRCVPISNHLYFYWYRQILGQKVEFLVSFYNNEISEKSEIFDDQFSVERPDGSNFTLKIRSTKLEDSAMYFCASAGGRGEQYFGPGTRLTVT.

J is TRBJ2-2 and V is TRBV25-1; 9 bases match TRBD1. CDR1 is MGHDK, CDR2 SYGVNS, per germline. The CDR3 sequence is 13 residues long. Trimming cost V 6 bases and J 8 bases; bases outside gene matches: 4. The CDR3, as DNA: TGTGCCAGCAGAGGACAGGGGAAGGGGGAGCTGTTTTTT. Its protein is CASRGQGKGELFF.

The chain has TRBV11-2 and TRBJ2-3, with 9 bases fitting TRBD2. V was pared by 3 bases and J by 3 bases, with 4 bases of the junction left unmatched. The CDR3 extends over 15 amino acids. Germline V CDR1 and CDR2: SGHAT, FQNNGV. CDR3 nucleotide sequence: TGTGCCAGCAGCTTTAGCGGGGGTGAGACAGATACGCAGTATTTT. Translated, it gives CASSFSGGETDTQYF.

The chain employs TRBV9 and TRBJ2-3; 8 bases fit TRBD1. CDR1 SGDLS and CDR2 YYNGEE come from the germline V gene. The CDR3 covers 15 residues. After removal of 0 bases from V and 6 bases from J, the junction contained 6 bases not matched to a gene. The DNA of the CDR3 is TGTGCCAGCAGCGTAGGGGACAGGTTTACGGATACGCAGTATTTT. Amino acids: CASSVGDRFTDTQYF.

V gene TRBV7-9 combines with J gene TRBJ1-2, with a possible D match to TRBD1 (5 bases). Per germline, CDR1 SEHNR and CDR2 FQNEAQ (reference sequence). V gave up 4 bases and J gave up 5 bases, with 17 bases separating them. This CDR3 region has 15 residues. The CDR3 reads CASSWGAADGYGYTF. The CDR3, as DNA: TGTGCCAGCAGCTGGGGCGCCGCCGACGGTTATGGCTACACCTTC. The whole variable domain, remainder taken from reference TRBV7-9 and TRBJ1-2, is DTGVSQNPRHKITKRGQNVTFRCDPISEHNRLYWYRQTLGQGPEFLTYFQNEAQLEKSRLLSDRFSAERPKGSFSTLEIQRTEQGDSAMYLCASSWGAADGYGYTFGSGTRLTVV.

The genes are TRBV5-8 and TRBJ1-5; D uncertain. The CDR3 has 14 amino acids. V dropped 4 bases and J dropped 2 bases, with 10 bases sitting between them. Germline values: CDR1 SGHTS, CDR2 YDEGEE. CDR3 loop: CASSLISGNQPQHF. DNA for the CDR3: TGTGCCAGCAGCCTAATTAGTGGCAATCAGCCCCAGCATTTT.

The chain joins TRBV9 to TRBJ2-1, with a possible D match to TRBD2 (5 bases). CDR1 is SGDLS, CDR2 YYNGEE, per germline. The CDR3 is made up of 15 amino acids. V gave up 1 base and J gave up 2 bases, with 10 bases separating them. The chain's CDR3 is CASSVSSGTYNEQFF. The CDR3 DNA reads as TGTGCCAGCAGCGTATCCAGCGGAACCTACAATGAGCAGTTCTTC.

The chain has TRBV29-1 and TRBJ2-1; TRBD1 is a possible D gene (6 bases). Trimming left V 8 bases short and J 1 base short, with 15 bases between. Germline V CDR1 and CDR2: SQVTM, ANQGSEA. This CDR3 has 14 residues. The CDR3 DNA reads TGCAGCTCGGACCTAGGGGGATCCTACAATGAGCAGTTCTTC. This gives the protein CSSDLGGSYNEQFF.

V usage is TRBV27 and J usage is TRBJ1-2; 7 bases map to TRBD1. Germline-derived CDR1 and CDR2 are MNHEY and SMNVEV (reference sequence). The CDR3 is 17 residues long. The V segment lost 2 bases and the J segment 8 bases; nucleotides outside the gene matches: 17. The CDR3 bases are TGTGCCAGCAGTTTAGACTATAATGACAGGGCGGTGAACGGCTACACCTTC. This gives the protein CASSLDYNDRAVNGYTF.

The rearrangement links TRBV7-2 to TRBJ2-3; D not certain. This CDR3 spans 14 amino acids. The V end was cut by 3 bases, the J end by 1 base, with 8 bases between. From germline, CDR1 is SGHTA and CDR2 FQGNSA. The CDR3 region is CASSFGERTDTQYF. The CDR3 region has the DNA TGTGCCAGCAGCTTCGGAGAGCGCACAGATACGCAGTATTTT.

This sequence joins TRBV7-9 and TRBJ2-2, with a tentative D call TRBD2 (5 bases). The CDR3 covers 13 residues. The germline V gene has CDR1 SEHNR and CDR2 FQNEAQ (reference sequence). V was pared by 7 bases and J by 4 bases, with 10 bases between. CDR3 in DNA: TGTGCCAGCAACAGTGGAGGCACCGGGGAGCTGTTTTTT. It encodes CASNSGGTGELFF.

This clone has just one count. CDR3 sequence reads: CASSLDAGAPGELFF. Here the CDR3 DNA reads TGTGCCAGCAGCTTAGATGCTGGGGCCCCCGGGGAGCTGTTTTTT. The chain has TRBV11-2 and TRBJ2-2; TRBD1 is a possible D gene (5 bases). Germline lookup yields CDR1 SGHAT and CDR2 FQNNGV. CDR3 size: 15 residues. V lost 0 bases and J 6 bases, leaving 11 bases between the germline ends.

This rearrangement joins TRBV4-1 to TRBJ2-3; unclear D gene. Trimming removed 1 base from V and 3 bases from J, with 8 bases in between. CDR3 length equals 14 residues. The germline gives CDR1 MGHRA, CDR2 YSYEKL. The CDR3 DNA reads as TGCGCCAGCAGCCAAGCCGTATTTACAGATACGCAGTATTTT. It is translated as CASSQAVFTDTQYF.

The J gene is TRBJ2-7, the V gene TRBV7-8, with TRBD2 matching over 8 bases. Per the germline V gene, CDR1 is SGHVS and CDR2 is FQNEAQ. V was pared by 3 bases and J by 2 bases, with 6 bases of the junction left unmatched. This CDR3 region has 15 residues. The CDR3 nucleotides are TGTGCCAGCAGCTTTGCCAGCGGGGGAACCTACGAGCAGTACTTC. Translation: CASSFASGGTYEQYF.

The DNA for the CDR3 is TGTGCCAGCAGCGGCGGGACGGACTATGGAGGCTACACCTTC. Protein sequence: CASSGGTDYGGYTF. V usage is TRBV11-1 and J usage is TRBJ1-2; TRBD1 might be the D (5 bases). CDR3 length equals 14 residues. Germline V gives CDR1 SGHAT, CDR2 FQDESV (reference sequence). Trimming shortened V by 5 bases and J by 8 bases, and 18 bases separated the two germline ends.

The rearrangement links TRBV21-1 to TRBJ1-5; the DNA was not compared with TRBD1, the D call given in the table. TRBV21-1 is a listed pseudogene. CDR3 length: 15 amino acids. CDR3 sequence reads: CASSDPQGGNQPQHF. The CDR3 DNA reads TGTGCCAGCAGCGACCCGCAGGGGGGAAATCAGCCCCAGCATTTT.

The chain couples TRBV2 to TRBJ2-7; D might be TRBD1 (6 bases). The germline V gene encodes CDR1 SNHLY and CDR2 FYNNEI. Trimming took 6 bases from V and 6 from J, leaving 12 bases between them. This CDR3 comprises 12 residues. CDR3 DNA sequence: TGTGCCAGCAGAAGAACAGGGTTCGAGCAGTACTTC. Its protein is CASRRTGFEQYF.

V usage is TRBV18 and J usage is TRBJ1-1; 7 nucleotides line up with TRBD1. The CDR3 is made up of 15 amino acids. The V gene end was trimmed by 2 bases and the J gene end by 5 bases; junction bases not matched to a gene: 8. Germline lookup yields CDR1 KGHSH and CDR2 LQKENI. CDR3 sequence (DNA): TGTGCCAGCTCACCAGCGCGGGACAGAGCTACTGAAGCTTTCTTT. Amino acid sequence: CASSPARDRATEAFF. The full variable domain, with the rest looked up from reference TRBV18 and TRBJ1-1, is NAGVMQNPRHLVRRRGQEARLRCSPMKGHSHVYWYRQLPEEGLKFMVYLQKENIIDESGMPKERFSAEFPKEGPSILRIQQVVRGDSAAYFCASSPARDRATEAFFGQGTRLTVV.

The chain has TRBV2 and TRBJ2-7; D remains unclear. The CDR3 extends over 12 amino acids. Looked up from germline, CDR1 is SNHLY and CDR2 is FYNNEI. V was clipped by 7 bases and J by 2 bases, with 9 bases between them. CDR3 DNA: TGTGCCAGCAAAGGTGGGCCCTACGAGCAGTACTTC. Its translation: CASKGGPYEQYF. The entire variable domain, with the rest obtained from reference TRBV2 and TRBJ2-7, is as follows: EPEVTQTPSHQVTQMGQEVILRCVPISNHLYFYWYRQILGQKVEFLVSFYNNEISEKSEIFDDQFSVERPDGSNFTLKIRSTKLEDSAMYFCASKGGPYEQYFGPGTRLTVT.

J is TRBJ1-2 and V is TRBV15; D is perhaps TRBD1 (5 bases). CDR3 length: 15 residues. Germline lookup yields CDR1 LNHNV and CDR2 YYDKDF (reference sequence). V was clipped by 5 bases and J by 5 bases, with 18 bases between them. Here the CDR3 DNA reads TGTGCCACCAGCCCCAGGGTCGACGGCCTTTATGGCTACACCTTC. Translated, it gives CATSPRVDGLYGYTF.

The rearrangement links TRBV19 to TRBJ2-6, with 8 bases fitting TRBD1. The germline gives CDR1 LNHDA, CDR2 SQIVND (reference sequence). This CDR3 is 17 amino acids long. With V trimmed by 8 bases and J by 4 bases, 13 bases remained unmatched. The DNA of the CDR3 is TGTGCCAGTCTCCCTGGAGCAGGGGGCGTAGGGGCCAACGTCCTGACTTTC. As protein: CASLPGAGGVGANVLTF.